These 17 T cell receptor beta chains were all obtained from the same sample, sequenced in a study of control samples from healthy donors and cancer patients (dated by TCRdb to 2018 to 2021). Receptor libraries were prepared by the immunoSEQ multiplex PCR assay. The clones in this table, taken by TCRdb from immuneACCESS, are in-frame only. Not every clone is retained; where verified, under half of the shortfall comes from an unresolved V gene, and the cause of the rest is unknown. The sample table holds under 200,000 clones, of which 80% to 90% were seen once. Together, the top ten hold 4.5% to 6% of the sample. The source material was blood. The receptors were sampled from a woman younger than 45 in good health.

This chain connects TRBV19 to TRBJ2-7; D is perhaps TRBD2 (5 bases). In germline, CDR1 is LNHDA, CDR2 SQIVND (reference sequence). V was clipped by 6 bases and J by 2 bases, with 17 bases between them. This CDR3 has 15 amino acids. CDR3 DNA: TGTGCCAGTAGGCCCTTTGCGGGCGAGACCTACGAGCAGTACTTC. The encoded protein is CASRPFAGETYEQYF.

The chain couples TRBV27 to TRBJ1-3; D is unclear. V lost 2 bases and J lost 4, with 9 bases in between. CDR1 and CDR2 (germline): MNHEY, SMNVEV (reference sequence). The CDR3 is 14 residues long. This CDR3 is CASSLTAMGNTIYF. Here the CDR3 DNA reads TGTGCCAGCAGTTTAACGGCCATGGGAAACACCATATATTTT.

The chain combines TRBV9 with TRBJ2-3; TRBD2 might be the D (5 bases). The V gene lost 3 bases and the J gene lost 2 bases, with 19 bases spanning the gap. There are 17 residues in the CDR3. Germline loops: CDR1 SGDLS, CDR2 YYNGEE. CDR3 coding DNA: TGTGCCAGCAGCGCCCCCGGAGGCTTAACCCCCACAGATACGCAGTATTTT. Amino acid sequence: CASSAPGGLTPTDTQYF. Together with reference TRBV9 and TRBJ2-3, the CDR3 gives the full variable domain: DSGVTQTPKHLITATGQRVTLRCSPRSGDLSVYWYQQSLDQGLQFLIQYYNGEERAKGNILERFSAQQFPDLHSELNLSSLELGDSALYFCASSAPGGLTPTDTQYFGPGTRLTVL.

CDR3: CSVHIGQATNYGYTF. CDR3 DNA sequence: TGCAGCGTTCACATTGGACAGGCTACCAACTATGGCTACACCTTC. This chain connects TRBV29-1 to TRBJ1-2; TRBD1 aligns across 7 bases. Germline V lookup: CDR1 SQVTM, CDR2 ANQGSEA. V dropped 5 bases and J dropped 2; count of bases not matched to a gene: 11. The CDR3 has 15 amino acids.

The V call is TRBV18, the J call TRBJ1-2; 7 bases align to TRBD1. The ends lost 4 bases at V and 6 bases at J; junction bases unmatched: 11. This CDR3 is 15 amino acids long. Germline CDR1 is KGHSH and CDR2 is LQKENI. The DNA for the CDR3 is TGTGCCAGCTCACGGACGCTCGACAGGGAAGATGGCTACACCTTC. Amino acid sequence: CASSRTLDREDGYTF.

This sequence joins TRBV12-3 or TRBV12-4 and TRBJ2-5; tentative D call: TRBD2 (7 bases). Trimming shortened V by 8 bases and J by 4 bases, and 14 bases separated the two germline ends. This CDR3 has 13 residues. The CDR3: CASGGAALETQYF. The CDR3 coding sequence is TGTGCCAGCGGGGGGGCCGCTCTAGAGACCCAGTACTTC.

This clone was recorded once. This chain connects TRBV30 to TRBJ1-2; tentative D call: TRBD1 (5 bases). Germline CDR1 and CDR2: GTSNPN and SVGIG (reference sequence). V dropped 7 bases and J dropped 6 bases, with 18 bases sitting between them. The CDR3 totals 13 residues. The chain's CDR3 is CALVDYLGDGYTF. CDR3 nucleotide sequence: TGTGCCTTGGTAGACTATTTGGGGGATGGCTACACCTTC.

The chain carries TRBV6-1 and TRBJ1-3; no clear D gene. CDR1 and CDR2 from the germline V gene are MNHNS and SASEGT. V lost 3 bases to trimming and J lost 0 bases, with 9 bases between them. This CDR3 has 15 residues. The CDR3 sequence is CASSDPGSSGNTIYF. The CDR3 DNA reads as TGTGCCAGCAGTGACCCGGGGAGCTCTGGAAACACCATATATTTT.

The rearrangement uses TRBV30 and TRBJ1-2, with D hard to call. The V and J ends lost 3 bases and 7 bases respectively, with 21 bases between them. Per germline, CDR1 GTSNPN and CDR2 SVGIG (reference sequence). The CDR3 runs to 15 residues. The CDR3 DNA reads TGTGCCTGGAGGCGGGGTTGGGCCTCAATGGGTGGCTACACCTTC. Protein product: CAWRRGWASMGGYTF.

CDR3 coding DNA: TGTGCCAGCAGTCCTTACGGGACAGGGGATAAAAATTCACCCCTCCACTTT. Its protein product is CASSPYGTGDKNSPLHF. This chain connects TRBV28 to TRBJ1-6; the match to TRBD1 covers 10 bases. Germline CDR1 is MDHEN and CDR2 is SYDVKM. The CDR3 runs to 17 residues. Trimming removed 5 bases from V and 7 bases from J; junction bases left unmatched: 11.

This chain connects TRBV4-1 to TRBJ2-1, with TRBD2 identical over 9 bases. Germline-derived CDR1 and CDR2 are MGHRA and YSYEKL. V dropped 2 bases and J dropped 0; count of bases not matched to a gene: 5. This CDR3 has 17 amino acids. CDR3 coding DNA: TGCGCCAGCAGCCAATGGACTAGCGAGAGCTCCTACAATGAGCAGTTCTTC. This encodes CASSQWTSESSYNEQFF.

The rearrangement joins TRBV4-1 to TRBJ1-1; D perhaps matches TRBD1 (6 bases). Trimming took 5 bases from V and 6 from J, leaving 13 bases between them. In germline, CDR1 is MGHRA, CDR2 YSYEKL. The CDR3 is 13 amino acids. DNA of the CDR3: TGCGCCAGCAGCTCCCTGGGGGCCCCTGAAGCTTTCTTT. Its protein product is CASSSLGAPEAFF.

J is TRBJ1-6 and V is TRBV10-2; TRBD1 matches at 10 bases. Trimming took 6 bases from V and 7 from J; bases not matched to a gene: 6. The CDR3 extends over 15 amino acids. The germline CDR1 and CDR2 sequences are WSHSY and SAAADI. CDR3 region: CASRPRQGANSPLHF. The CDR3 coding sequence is TGCGCCAGCAGACCCCGACAGGGGGCGAATTCACCCCTCCACTTT.

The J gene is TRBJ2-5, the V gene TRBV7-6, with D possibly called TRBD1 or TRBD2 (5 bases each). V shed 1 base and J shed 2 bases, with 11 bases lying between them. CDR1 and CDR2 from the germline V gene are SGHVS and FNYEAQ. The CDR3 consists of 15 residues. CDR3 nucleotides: TGTGCCAGCAGCTTAGGATGGGGACCTCAAGAGACCCAGTACTTC. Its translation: CASSLGWGPQETQYF.

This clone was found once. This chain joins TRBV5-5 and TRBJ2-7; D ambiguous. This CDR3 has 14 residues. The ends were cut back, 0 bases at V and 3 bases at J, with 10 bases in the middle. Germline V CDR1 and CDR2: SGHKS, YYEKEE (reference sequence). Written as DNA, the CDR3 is TGTGCCAGCAGCTTGGTGGGTGGTAACTACGAGCAGTACGTC. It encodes CASSLVGGNYEQYV.

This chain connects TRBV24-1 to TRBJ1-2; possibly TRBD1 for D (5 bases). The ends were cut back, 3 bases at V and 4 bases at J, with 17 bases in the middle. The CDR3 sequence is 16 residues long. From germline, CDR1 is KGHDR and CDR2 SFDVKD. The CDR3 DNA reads TGTGCCACCAGTGATACGTACGGGGCGAATAGCTATGGCTACACCTTC. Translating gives CATSDTYGANSYGYTF.

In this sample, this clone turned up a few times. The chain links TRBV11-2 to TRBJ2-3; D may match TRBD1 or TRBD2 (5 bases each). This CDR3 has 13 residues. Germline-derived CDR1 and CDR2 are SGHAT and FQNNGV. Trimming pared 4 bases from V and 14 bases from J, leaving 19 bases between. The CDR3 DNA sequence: TGTGCCAGCAGCTCCGGTGGGGCGGGTACCCCGTATTTT. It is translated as CASSSGGAGTPYF.